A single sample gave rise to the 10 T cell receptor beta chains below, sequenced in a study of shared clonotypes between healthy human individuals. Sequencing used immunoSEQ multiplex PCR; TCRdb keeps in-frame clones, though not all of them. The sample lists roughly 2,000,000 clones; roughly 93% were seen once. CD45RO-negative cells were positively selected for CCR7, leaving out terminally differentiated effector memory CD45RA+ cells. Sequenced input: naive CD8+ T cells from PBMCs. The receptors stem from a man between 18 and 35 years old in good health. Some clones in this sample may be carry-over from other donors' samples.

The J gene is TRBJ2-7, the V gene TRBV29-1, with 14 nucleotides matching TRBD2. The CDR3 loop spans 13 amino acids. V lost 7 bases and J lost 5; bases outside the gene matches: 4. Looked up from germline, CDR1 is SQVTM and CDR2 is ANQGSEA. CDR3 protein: CSARGLAGDEQYF. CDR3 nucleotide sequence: TGCAGCGCCCGGGGACTAGCGGGGGACGAGCAGTACTTC.

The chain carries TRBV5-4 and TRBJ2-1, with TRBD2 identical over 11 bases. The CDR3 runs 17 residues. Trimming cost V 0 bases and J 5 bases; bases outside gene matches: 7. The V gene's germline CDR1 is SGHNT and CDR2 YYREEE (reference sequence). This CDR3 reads CASSLALTSGSHNEQFF. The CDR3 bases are TGTGCCAGCAGCTTGGCCCTCACTAGCGGGAGTCACAATGAGCAGTTCTTC.

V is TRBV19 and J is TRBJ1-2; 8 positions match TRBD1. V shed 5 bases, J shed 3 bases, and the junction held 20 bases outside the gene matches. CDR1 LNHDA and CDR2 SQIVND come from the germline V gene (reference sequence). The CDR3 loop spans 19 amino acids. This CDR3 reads CASSLTHWDRRGAYYGYTF. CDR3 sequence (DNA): TGTGCCAGTAGTTTGACCCACTGGGACAGGCGGGGCGCCTACTATGGCTACACCTTC.

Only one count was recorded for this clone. For the CDR3, the DNA is TGTGCCAGCAGTCCCCGGTTGGGTAGTCAGCCCCAGCATTTT. It yields the protein CASSPRLGSQPQHF. The chain links TRBV27 to TRBJ1-5; D call uncertain. Germline V gives CDR1 MNHEY, CDR2 SMNVEV (reference sequence). Trimming cost V 5 bases and J 6 bases, with 14 bases left between them. The CDR3 length is 14 residues.

Here the CDR3 reads CASSDRDEQFF. In DNA, the CDR3 is TGTGCCAGCAGCGACAGGGATGAGCAGTTCTTC. V gene TRBV9 combines with J gene TRBJ2-1, with a weak D call TRBD1 (6 bases). Per germline, CDR1 SGDLS and CDR2 YYNGEE. Trimming left V 3 bases short and J 8 bases short, with 6 bases between. The CDR3 is 11 residues long.

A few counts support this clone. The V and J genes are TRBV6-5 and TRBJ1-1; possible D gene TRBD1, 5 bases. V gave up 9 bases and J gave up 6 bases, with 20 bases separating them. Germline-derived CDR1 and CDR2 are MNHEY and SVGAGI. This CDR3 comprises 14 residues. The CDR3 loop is CARSLRTQGPEAFF. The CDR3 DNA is TGTGCCAGATCCCTAAGGACACAAGGGCCTGAAGCTTTCTTT.

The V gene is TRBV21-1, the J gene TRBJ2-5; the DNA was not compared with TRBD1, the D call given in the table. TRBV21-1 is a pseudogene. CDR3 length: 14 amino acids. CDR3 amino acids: CASNGTGPQETQYF. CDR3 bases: TGTGCCAGCAACGGGACAGGGCCCCAAGAGACCCAGTACTTC.

CDR3: CASALTGRELFF. The DNA of the CDR3 is TGTGCCAGCGCATTAACCGGACGGGAGCTGTTTTTT. The V call is TRBV25-1, the J call TRBJ2-2, with D unresolved. V shed 8 bases and J shed 9 bases, with 13 bases lying between them. The CDR3 consists of 12 residues. The germline gives CDR1 MGHDK, CDR2 SYGVNS.

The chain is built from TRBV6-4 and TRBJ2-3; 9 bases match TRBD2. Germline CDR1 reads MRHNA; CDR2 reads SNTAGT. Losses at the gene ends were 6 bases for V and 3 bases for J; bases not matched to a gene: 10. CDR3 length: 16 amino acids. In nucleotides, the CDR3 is TGTGCCAGCAGCGAATGGGCGGGAGGGGAAACAGATACGCAGTATTTT. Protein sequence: CASSEWAGGETDTQYF.

DNA of the CDR3: TGTGCCAGCAGCTTGACAGGGCTCGAGCAGTACTTC. It yields the protein CASSLTGLEQYF. The chain is built from TRBV7-6 and TRBJ2-7; 7 nucleotides match TRBD1. V shed 3 bases, J shed 6 bases, and the junction held 2 bases outside the gene matches. The CDR3 has 12 residues. CDR1 SGHVS and CDR2 FNYEAQ come from the germline V gene.